The 23 T cell receptor beta chains given below trace back to one sample, sequenced in a study of monozygotic twins with inflammatory bowel disease. TCRdb re-called the 5' RACE reads and gives one entry per CDR3 protein, without DNA. This sample lists some 150,000 distinct CDR3 sequences; its ten largest clones have around 7.2%. The specimen was blood. These receptors were obtained from a human donor with ulcerative colitis or Crohn's disease, or a healthy co-twin of an affected twin (not recorded which).

The chain is built from TRBV7-9 and TRBJ1-4; TCRdb designates TRBD1, a call that cannot be tested without DNA. The CDR3 loop spans 15 amino acids. Per germline, CDR1 SEHNR and CDR2 FQNEAQ (reference sequence). CDR3 region: CASSLSQGAGEKLFF.

The chain is built from TRBV9 and TRBJ1-2; TCRdb selects TRBD1, and the lack of DNA leaves this call unchecked. The CDR3 sequence is 17 residues long. Germline values: CDR1 SGDLS, CDR2 YYNGEE. The CDR3 protein is CASSVALTGDSNYGYTF.

This rearrangement joins TRBV20-1 to TRBJ1-6. The CDR3 is made up of 14 amino acids. Germline CDR1 and CDR2: DFQATT and SNEGSKA (reference sequence). This chain's CDR3 is CSAFRALENSPLHF.

The V and J genes are TRBV5-1 and TRBJ1-4; TCRdb calls TRBD1, which cannot be checked without DNA. The CDR3 runs 15 residues. Looked up from germline, CDR1 is SGHRS and CDR2 is YFSETQ. The CDR3 here is CASSLGRQGNEKLFF.

This chain uses TRBV20-1 with TRBJ2-7; with no DNA, the TCRdb D assignment of TRBD2 cannot be verified. The CDR3 length is 16 residues. CDR1 and CDR2 (germline): DFQATT, SNEGSKA (reference sequence). CDR3: CSANSPASGGSYEQYF.

The chain employs TRBV29-1 and TRBJ1-2; checking the TCRdb D call of TRBD1 is not possible without DNA. The CDR3 has 14 residues. CDR1 SQVTM and CDR2 ANQGSEA come from the germline V gene. Here the CDR3 reads CSAGTGGGDYGYTF.

The chain has TRBV25-1 and TRBJ2-5. The V gene's germline CDR1 is MGHDK and CDR2 SYGVNS. The CDR3 runs to 12 residues. The CDR3 is CASIPVEETQYF.

The chain combines TRBV5-1 with TRBJ1-5. CDR1 is SGHRS, CDR2 YFSETQ, per germline. This CDR3 is 13 amino acids long. This chain's CDR3 is CASSLGPSQPQHF.

The chain employs TRBV11-2 and TRBJ2-2. Looked up from germline, CDR1 is SGHAT and CDR2 is FQNNGV. This CDR3 is built from 15 residues. The CDR3: CASSFSTESTGELFF.

The CDR3 protein is CASSRTSGSYNEQFF. This chain uses TRBV9 with TRBJ2-1; TCRdb returns TRBD2, unconfirmable since there is no DNA. Germline V gene data show CDR1 as SGDLS and CDR2 as YYNGEE. The CDR3 is 15 residues long.

V is TRBV6-5 and J is TRBJ2-3. The CDR3 runs 11 residues. From germline, CDR1 is MNHEY and CDR2 SVGAGI. The CDR3 loop reads CASSWLDTQYF.

V and J are TRBV20-1 and TRBJ2-1; TCRdb calls TRBD1, which cannot be checked without DNA. Germline values: CDR1 DFQATT, CDR2 SNEGSKA (reference sequence). This CDR3 is 11 amino acids long. The chain's CDR3 is CSASGGNEQFF.

The CDR3: CASSRDKLGQYF. This chain joins TRBV7-8 and TRBJ2-3. From germline, CDR1 is SGHVS and CDR2 FQNEAQ. CDR3 length: 12 amino acids.

The rearrangement links TRBV6-2 or TRBV6-3 to TRBJ2-7. Germline V CDR1 and CDR2: MNHEY, SVGEGT. The CDR3 totals 12 residues. CDR3 residues: CASSYSRSEQYF.

The V and J genes are TRBV7-9 and TRBJ1-3; TCRdb selects TRBD1, and the lack of DNA leaves this call unchecked. In germline, CDR1 is SEHNR, CDR2 FQNEAQ (reference sequence). The CDR3 spans 14 residues. The CDR3 spells CASGRTGVRNTIYF.

This rearrangement joins TRBV6-5 to TRBJ1-5. The length of the CDR3 is 13 residues. From germline, CDR1 is MNHEY and CDR2 SVGAGI. This CDR3 reads CASSYDSNQPQHF.

This chain joins TRBV20-1 and TRBJ2-2. The germline V gene encodes CDR1 DFQATT and CDR2 SNEGSKA (reference sequence). This CDR3 has 13 amino acids. CDR3 sequence reads: CSARQTNTGELFF.

V is TRBV7-2 and J is TRBJ1-5. The CDR3 is 16 residues long. Germline V gene data show CDR1 as SGHTA and CDR2 as FQGNSA. This CDR3 is CASSLSGPFNNQPQHF. Filled out from reference TRBV7-2 and TRBJ1-5, the complete variable domain reads GAGVSQSPSNKVTEKGKDVELRCDPISGHTALYWYRQSLGQGLEFLIYFQGNSAPDKSGLPSDRFSAERTGGSVSTLTIQRTQQEDSAVYLCASSLSGPFNNQPQHFGDGTRLSIL.

The chain employs TRBV6-5 and TRBJ1-5. The CDR3 consists of 12 residues. Germline assignment: CDR1 MNHEY and CDR2 SVGAGI. The CDR3 loop reads CASGNPNQPQHF.

This chain links TRBV30 with TRBJ1-6; TCRdb proposes TRBD1, but this gene call is untestable without DNA. The CDR3 is 14 residues long. From germline, CDR1 is GTSNPN and CDR2 SVGIG (reference sequence). CDR3 amino acids: CAWSVGRYNSPLHF. The entire variable domain, with the rest obtained from reference TRBV30 and TRBJ1-6, is as follows: SQTIHQWPATLVQPVGSPLSLECTVEGTSNPNLYWYRQAAGRGLQLLFYSVGIGQISSEVPQNLSASRPQDRQFILSSKKLLLSDSGFYLCAWSVGRYNSPLHFGNGTRLTVT.

The chain couples TRBV19 to TRBJ2-7; absent DNA, TCRdb's TRBD1 call cannot be checked. The CDR3 runs to 12 residues. Germline V gene sequence: CDR1 LNHDA, CDR2 SQIVND (reference sequence). The CDR3 sequence is CASSIWGREQYF.

The V call is TRBV7-6, the J call TRBJ1-2; TCRdb proposes TRBD1, but this gene call is untestable without DNA. The CDR3 is 12 residues long. CDR1 SGHVS and CDR2 FNYEAQ come from the germline V gene. CDR3 region: CASRDRGGGYTF.

Here the CDR3 reads CASSYTGGRGEKLFF. The chain carries TRBV5-1 and TRBJ1-4; TCRdb calls TRBD1, which cannot be checked without DNA. Germline-derived CDR1 and CDR2 are SGHRS and YFSETQ. This CDR3 region has 15 residues. The entire variable domain, with the rest obtained from reference TRBV5-1 and TRBJ1-4, is as follows: KAGVTQTPRYLIKTRGQQVTLSCSPISGHRSVSWYQQTPGQGLQFLFEYFSETQRNKGNFPGRFSGRQFSNSRSEMNVSTLELGDSALYLCASSYTGGRGEKLFFGSGTQLSVL.